The 28 T cell receptor beta chains presented below share a single source sample, sequenced in a study of read filtering for tumor transcriptome and immune sequencing. The library was built from around 400 ng RNA with molecular barcoded adaptors for alpha/delta and beta/gamma chains. MiXCR, run by TCRdb on the reads, gives a single entry per CDR3 protein. The table lists 55,000 to 60,000 distinct CDR3 sequences, 12% of them singletons. Sequences were obtained from a population of CD138-negative cells sorted from bone marrow. Receptor source: a donor aged 40 or older with multiple myeloma.

This clonotype was seen many times. CDR3 nucleotides: TGTGCCAGCAGGCTAGCGGGGGGCCCCCCTACAGATACGCAGTATTTT. This codes for CASRLAGGPPTDTQYF. The rearrangement links TRBV7-2 to TRBJ2-3; TRBD2 aligns across 11 bases. V lost 6 bases and J lost 3; bases outside the gene matches: 8. Germline-derived CDR1 and CDR2 are SGHTA and FQGNSA. The CDR3 has 16 residues.

The sample holds a few counts of this clonotype. V is TRBV6-5 and J is TRBJ1-2; no reliable D call. The ends were cut back, 7 bases at V and 0 bases at J, with 9 bases in the middle. This CDR3 contains 13 residues. Germline values: CDR1 MNHEY, CDR2 SVGAGI. CDR3 DNA: TGTGCCAGCAAGTCACAAGCTAACTATGGCTACACCTTC. Protein sequence: CASKSQANYGYTF.

This clonotype was counted ten times or more. V is TRBV3-1 and J is TRBJ1-6; a possible D gene is TRBD1 (5 bases). CDR1 and CDR2 from the germline V gene are LGHDT and YNNKEL (reference sequence). This CDR3 is built from 14 residues. V was shortened by 4 bases and J by 8 bases, with 12 bases between the two germline ends. The CDR3 DNA sequence: TGTGCCAGCAGCCTGAGGGGAGGCCATTCACCCCTCCACTTT. Translating gives CASSLRGGHSPLHF.

This clonotype was detected ten times or more. J is TRBJ2-1 and V is TRBV5-1; D unresolved. Germline CDR1 reads SGHRS; CDR2 reads YFSETQ. Trimming stripped 0 bases from V and 10 bases from J, with 20 bases between. The CDR3 runs 16 residues. CDR3 amino acids: CASSLDTTSLLTEQFF. Written as DNA, the CDR3 is TGCGCCAGCAGCTTGGATACCACCTCCCTCCTAACAGAGCAGTTCTTC. The variable domain in full, with the rest retrieved from reference TRBV5-1 and TRBJ2-1, is KAGVTQTPRYLIKTRGQQVTLSCSPISGHRSVSWYQQTPGQGLQFLFEYFSETQRNKGNFPGRFSGRQFSNSRSEMNVSTLELGDSALYLCASSLDTTSLLTEQFFGPGTRLTVL.

V and J are TRBV20-1 and TRBJ2-1; 7 bases are a match to TRBD2. Germline loops: CDR1 DFQATT, CDR2 SNEGSKA (reference sequence). The CDR3 spans 14 residues. V shed 2 bases, J shed 6 bases, and the junction held 7 bases outside the gene matches. The CDR3 nucleotides are TGCAGTGCTAGATACCAGCGGGGAGGCAATGAGCAGTTCTTC. It specifies CSARYQRGGNEQFF.

This clonotype was detected many times. This chain's CDR3 is CASSLASPGQGFQLFF. Here the CDR3 DNA reads TGCGCCAGCAGCTTGGCCTCCCCGGGACAGGGGTTCCAACTGTTTTTT. This chain uses TRBV5-1 with TRBJ1-4, with 10 bases lining up with TRBD1. Trimming at V came to 0 bases and at J to 12 bases, leaving 11 bases not matched to a gene. The V gene's germline CDR1 is SGHRS and CDR2 YFSETQ. This CDR3 contains 16 residues.

Many counts were recorded for this clonotype. This chain connects TRBV11-2 to TRBJ1-5, with D uncertain. The CDR3 contains 15 residues. Germline assignment: CDR1 SGHAT and CDR2 FQNNGV. The ends were cut back, 5 bases at V and 3 bases at J, with 14 bases in the middle. The CDR3 spells CASSPAGGPNQPQHF. CDR3 DNA sequence: TGTGCCAGCAGCCCCGCGGGAGGGCCCAATCAGCCCCAGCATTTT.

This clonotype has a single count. A much larger clone differs from this one at a single base, so this may be a read error. This chain uses TRBV7-2 with TRBJ1-1; D gene unclear. Germline CDR1 is SGHTA and CDR2 is FQGNSA. V was shortened by 2 bases and J by 3 bases, with 10 bases between the two germline ends. This CDR3 comprises 14 residues. The CDR3 here is CASSLSYSDTEAFF. The CDR3 coding sequence is TGTGCCAGCAGCTTAAGTTATTCGGACACTGAAGCTTTCTTT.

The chain uses TRBV6-5 and TRBJ1-3, with a weak D call TRBD1 (6 bases). V shed 7 bases and J shed 3 bases, with 16 bases lying between them. Germline V gene lookup returns CDR1 MNHEY and CDR2 SVGAGI. The CDR3 runs 15 residues. DNA of the CDR3: TGTGCCAGCACCCCGGGGGGGGCTCGTGGAAACACCATATATTTT. It encodes CASTPGGARGNTIYF.

This clonotype was observed at least ten times. A read error is likely, as this CDR3 ends without the conserved phenylalanine or tryptophan. The genes are TRBV5-1 and TRBJ1-1, with TRBD1 as a possible D gene (5 bases). Per germline, CDR1 SGHRS and CDR2 YFSETQ. V was cut by 4 bases and J by 3 bases, with 16 bases left in between. The CDR3 covers 15 residues. The CDR3 bases are TGCGCCAGCAGCCCGTGGGGGGATCAAGACACTGAAGCTTTCTCT. It codes for CASSPWGDQDTEAFS.

This clonotype has at least ten counts. The chain links TRBV7-3 to TRBJ1-5; the D is unclear. Trimming stripped 1 base from V and 5 bases from J, with 6 bases between. CDR1 SGHTA and CDR2 FQGTGA come from the germline V gene. This CDR3 is built from 13 residues. CDR3 sequence reads: CASSLRWDQPQHF. DNA of the CDR3: TGTGCCAGCAGCTTAAGGTGGGATCAGCCCCAGCATTTT. Drawing the rest from reference TRBV7-3 and TRBJ1-5, the complete variable domain is GAGVSQTPSNKVTEKGKYVELRCDPISGHTALYWYRQSLGQGPEFLIYFQGTGAADDSGLPNDRFFAVRPEGSVSTLKIQRTERGDSAVYLCASSLRWDQPQHFGDGTRLSIL.

The table lists this clonotype with many counts. The J gene is TRBJ1-1, the V gene TRBV7-3, with D possibly TRBD1 on 6 matching bases. Per the germline V gene, CDR1 is SGHTA and CDR2 is FQGTGA. V dropped 5 bases and J dropped 0 bases, with 13 bases sitting between them. The CDR3 sequence is 15 residues long. Here the CDR3 DNA reads TGTGCCAGCAGCCAATATGGGACAATGAACACTGAAGCTTTCTTT. The encoded protein is CASSQYGTMNTEAFF.

For this clonotype: An end of the junction differs from the germline gene, which may be a read error. The gene calls are TRBV4-1 and TRBJ1-5; possible D gene TRBD1, 5 bases. The CDR3 contains 14 residues. Germline assignment: CDR1 MGHRA and CDR2 YSYEKL. The DNA for the CDR3 is TGCGCCAGCAGCCAAGCTCAGGGCAATCAGACCCAGCATTTT. Amino acids: CASSQAQGNQTQHF.

Ten or more counts support this clonotype. The chain has TRBV6-1 and TRBJ2-5; no reliable D call. V gave up 0 bases and J gave up 0 bases, with 5 bases separating them. Looked up from germline, CDR1 is MNHNS and CDR2 is SASEGT. The CDR3 extends over 14 amino acids. CDR3 sequence reads: CASSEAGNQETQYF. CDR3 bases: TGTGCCAGCAGTGAAGCAGGGAACCAAGAGACCCAGTACTTC.

Regarding this clonotype: Since a much larger clone is just one base distant, this may be a read error. The chain is built from TRBV6-1 and TRBJ1-1, with D uncertain. Trimming removed 10 bases at V and 5 bases at J, with 23 bases between. The CDR3 spans 15 residues. Per germline, CDR1 MNHNS and CDR2 SASEGT. In nucleotides, the CDR3 is TGTGCCACCCGTGACTTGGGTCGCGCGCTAACTGAAGCTTTCTTT. Translating gives CATRDLGRALTEAFF.

This clonotype has a count of ten or more. V usage is TRBV20-1 and J usage is TRBJ1-1; D is unresolved. Germline CDR1 is DFQATT and CDR2 is SNEGSKA (reference sequence). CDR3 length: 11 residues. The germline V and J ends were trimmed by 5 bases and 8 bases, with 12 bases remaining between them. DNA of the CDR3: TGCAGTGCTCCGAGGGCGGCAGAAGCTTTCTTT. This codes for CSAPRAAEAFF.

This chain's CDR3 is CAWSPGQGASYEQYF. The CDR3 region has the DNA TGTGCCTGGAGCCCCGGACAGGGGGCGAGCTACGAGCAGTACTTC. The rearrangement uses TRBV30 and TRBJ2-7; 11 bases match TRBD1. The CDR3 is made up of 15 amino acids. Losses at the gene ends were 3 bases for V and 3 bases for J; bases not matched to a gene: 7. From germline, CDR1 is GTSNPN and CDR2 SVGIG (reference sequence).

This clonotype was picked up many times. The chain employs TRBV6-5 and TRBJ2-1; D is possibly TRBD2 (5 bases). This CDR3 contains 15 residues. Between the trimmed V and J ends, which lost 0 bases and 6 bases, there was a span of 12 bases. Germline V lookup: CDR1 MNHEY, CDR2 SVGAGI. The CDR3 here is CASSYSYVGSNEQFF. The CDR3 DNA sequence: TGTGCCAGCAGTTACTCGTATGTAGGGAGCAATGAGCAGTTCTTC.

This clonotype was seen at least ten times. V is TRBV20-1 and J is TRBJ2-3; D is undetermined. This CDR3 spans 12 amino acids. Germline V lookup: CDR1 DFQATT, CDR2 SNEGSKA (reference sequence). V lost 5 bases and J lost 2, with 8 bases in between. The CDR3 spells CSAPRNTDTQYF. CDR3 DNA: TGCAGTGCTCCCCGTAACACAGATACGCAGTATTTT.

There are many counts of this clonotype. This sequence joins TRBV12-3 or TRBV12-4 and TRBJ2-1; D is uncertain. The V and J ends lost 5 bases and 0 bases respectively, with 11 bases between them. This CDR3 contains 15 residues. This chain's CDR3 is CASSPSRSSYNEQFF. DNA of the CDR3: TGTGCCAGCAGTCCCTCGCGGAGCTCCTACAATGAGCAGTTCTTC.

This clonotype was counted at least ten times. This rearrangement joins TRBV11-3 to TRBJ2-1; 13 bases are a match to TRBD2. This CDR3 is built from 19 residues. The junction had 12 bases not matched to a gene; V was cut back by 1 base and J by 6 bases. CDR1 is SGHNT and CDR2 is YENEEA in the germline V gene. In DNA form, the CDR3 reads TGTGCCAGCAGCTTAGCCGCGACTAGCGGGGGGTCTCAGGGCAATGAGCAGTTCTTC. Translating it yields CASSLAATSGGSQGNEQFF. The full variable domain, completed using reference TRBV11-3 and TRBJ2-1, is EAGVVQSPRYKIIEKKQPVAFWCNPISGHNTLYWYLQNLGQGPELLIRYENEEAVDDSQLPKDRFSAERLKGVDSTLKIQPAELGDSAVYLCASSLAATSGGSQGNEQFFGPGTRLTVL.

As regards this clonotype: Germline and junction disagree at one end, which may indicate a read error. J is TRBJ2-1 and V is TRBV6-4; maybe TRBD1 (8 bases). Germline loops: CDR1 MRHNA, CDR2 SNTAGT. The CDR3 sequence is 17 residues long. CDR3: CACSDWGGTGLYNEQFF. CDR3 coding DNA: TGTGCCTGCAGTGACTGGGGGGGGACAGGACTCTACAATGAGCAGTTCTTC.

In its sample, this clonotype was seen many times. The CDR3 DNA reads TGTGCCATCCTCGGGACAGGGGGCAGGGGCGAGCAGTACTTC. It yields the protein CAILGTGGRGEQYF. The chain is built from TRBV10-3 and TRBJ2-7, with TRBD1 identical over 12 bases. Looked up from germline, CDR1 is ENHRY and CDR2 is SYGVKD. Trimming removed 8 bases from V and 6 bases from J; junction bases left unmatched: 8. The CDR3 length is 14 residues.

This clonotype has at least ten counts. CDR3: CASSGGTDTQYF. The CDR3 DNA sequence: TGTGCCAGCAGTGGAGGCACAGATACGCAGTATTTT. J is TRBJ2-3 and V is TRBV6-1, with unresolved D. The CDR3 is 12 amino acids. V lost 4 bases and J 1 base, leaving 3 bases between the germline ends. CDR1 and CDR2 (germline): MNHNS, SASEGT.

Ten or more counts support this clonotype. The chain is built from TRBV29-1 and TRBJ1-1; D is undetermined. V was trimmed by 4 bases and J by 4 bases, leaving 16 bases between them. There are 14 residues in the CDR3. CDR1 and CDR2 from the germline V gene are SQVTM and ANQGSEA. CDR3 amino acids: CSVVLAEKGTEAFF. CDR3 coding DNA: TGCAGCGTTGTGTTAGCAGAGAAAGGCACTGAAGCTTTCTTT.

This clonotype was detected a few times. The V gene is TRBV18, the J gene TRBJ2-5; no clear D. Germline loops: CDR1 KGHSH, CDR2 LQKENI. The CDR3 sequence is 13 residues long. V lost 2 bases and J lost 3, with 7 bases in between. The CDR3, as DNA: TGTGCCAGCTCACCAAAGGCAGAAGAGACCCAGTACTTC. Amino acids: CASSPKAEETQYF.

Turning to this clonotype: Given a much more abundant clone one base away, this may be a read error. For the CDR3, the DNA is TGTGCCAGCAGTTTTAATGGGGTTAATGAAGCTGTCTTT. It translates to CASSFNGVNEAVF. The J gene is TRBJ1-1, the V gene TRBV12-3 or TRBV12-4; D unclear. CDR3 length equals 13 residues.

This clonotype has at least ten counts. This chain joins TRBV12-3 or TRBV12-4 and TRBJ1-1; D unclear. V lost 3 bases and J 2 bases, leaving 10 bases between the germline ends. The CDR3 loop spans 14 amino acids. The CDR3 sequence is CASSFWVSNTEAFF. The CDR3, as DNA: TGTGCCAGCAGTTTTTGGGTTTCCAACACTGAAGCTTTCTTT.